The clone carrying this TCR beta chain appeared many times. Antigen unknown. These data originate in a study of T cells after yellow fever vaccination. Overall study results and limits: Weaker in magnitude, the secondary response showed a faster peak on day 5 versus 15.

TCRdb processed the 5' RACE reads anew with MiXCR; each CDR3 protein has one entry. This table has 140,000 to 150,000 distinct CDR3 sequences, about 7% appearing once. J gave up 5 bases and V 0 bases, and 2 bases lay outside the gene matches. The CDR3 contains 15 residues. The input for sequencing was CD4+ T cells sorted from PBMCs, taken 10 days after the yellow fever booster vaccination. The sequence came from a man aged 30 to 45 who received the YFV17D yellow fever vaccine. The V call is TRBV12-3 or TRBV12-4, the J call TRBJ2-1, with 9 nucleotides matching TRBD1. The CDR3 is CASSLAGTGHNEQFF. CDR3 nucleotide sequence: TGTGCCAGCAGTTTAGCCGGGACAGGGCACAATGAGCAGTTCTTC.